The 28 T cell receptor beta chains listed next were all sequenced from one sample in a study of blood T cell repertoires in COVID-19. Data came from immunoSEQ multiplex PCR; TCRdb stores just in-frame clones and leaves some out. The sample lists around 49,000 clones, roughly four fifths occurring once. Sequencing was performed on peripheral blood. The receptors come from a woman aged 60-70 years with acute or convalescent COVID-19.

The rearrangement links TRBV14 to TRBJ1-1; 9 bases align to TRBD1. CDR1 is SGHDN and CDR2 is FVKESK in the germline V gene. V shed 6 bases and J 14 bases; nucleotides not matched to a gene: 25. This CDR3 is built from 17 residues. CDR3 sequence reads: CASRRRTGVKTTGPPFF. CDR3 sequence (DNA): TGTGCCAGCAGACGGAGGACAGGGGTGAAAACTACCGGACCACCCTTCTTT.

This clone was picked up one time. V usage is TRBV6-6 and J usage is TRBJ2-7; 9 bases match TRBD1. Germline V gives CDR1 MNHNY, CDR2 SVGAGI (reference sequence). The CDR3 contains 16 residues. Trimming at V came to 7 bases and at J to 1 base, leaving 11 bases not matched to a gene. The CDR3 nucleotides are TGTGCCAGCACCCCGGGGACAGGGAGGAGGTCCTACGAGCAGTACTTC. Translation: CASTPGTGRRSYEQYF.

This sequence joins TRBV27 and TRBJ2-3, with D unclear. Germline CDR1 and CDR2: MNHEY and SMNVEV (reference sequence). V was cut by 3 bases and J by 2 bases, with 9 bases left in between. The CDR3 is 14 amino acids. CDR3 coding DNA: TGTGCCAGCAGTTTCCGGTCCTACACAGATACGCAGTATTTT. Translating it yields CASSFRSYTDTQYF.

With regard to this clone: Its ends do not fully match the called genes, so a read error is possible. The chain employs TRBV11-2 and TRBJ1-6; TRBD1 is a possible D gene (6 bases). The CDR3 loop spans 17 amino acids. Per germline, CDR1 SGHAT and CDR2 FQNNGV. The CDR3 loop is CASTLSHRGGPLSPLHF. In DNA form, the CDR3 reads TGTGCCAGCACCTTAAGTCATAGGGGGGGCCCATTATCACCCCTCCACTTT.

There are a few counts of this clone. The chain links TRBV6-5 to TRBJ1-4; maybe TRBD1 (6 bases). V was clipped by 6 bases and J by 8 bases, with 16 bases between them. The germline V gene has CDR1 MNHEY and CDR2 SVGAGI. This CDR3 has 14 amino acids. In nucleotides, the CDR3 is TGTGCCAGCAGAATCGGGGGGGCTGGGGAAAAACTGTTTTTT. This sequence encodes CASRIGGAGEKLFF.

This chain connects TRBV20-1 to TRBJ1-5; 7 bases are shared with TRBD1. CDR1 is DFQATT, CDR2 SNEGSKA, per germline (reference sequence). The CDR3 is 16 residues long. V lost 4 bases, J lost 1 base, and 10 bases stayed unmatched. The CDR3 sequence: CSATDRVSGSNQPQHF. CDR3 DNA sequence: TGCAGTGCTACTGACAGGGTATCAGGCAGCAATCAGCCCCAGCATTTT.

The chain is built from TRBV4-1 and TRBJ2-5; D not certain. The V end lost 1 base, the J end lost 1 base, and 10 bases lay between the germline ends. CDR1 is MGHRA and CDR2 is YSYEKL in the germline V gene. The CDR3 has 15 residues. The CDR3 nucleotides read TGCGCCAGCAGCCAAGTTGGGCTGCGCCAAGAGACCCAGTACTTC. This sequence encodes CASSQVGLRQETQYF.

The V and J genes are TRBV5-6 and TRBJ1-1; 7 bases line up with TRBD1. The V gene end was trimmed by 5 bases and the J gene end by 11 bases; junction bases not matched to a gene: 15. Germline CDR1 and CDR2: SGHDT and YYEEEE. The CDR3 contains 14 residues. The CDR3 is CASSSPGTDREAFF. The CDR3, as DNA: TGTGCCAGCAGTTCCCCCGGGACAGACCGTGAGGCTTTCTTT.

This clone showed up just once. The CDR3 DNA is TGTGCCAGCAGGTGGGACACCCGGCTCTATGGCTACACCTTC. This codes for CASRWDTRLYGYTF. The J gene is TRBJ1-2, the V gene TRBV28; TRBD1 might be the D (6 bases). With 6 bases removed from V and 4 bases from J, the gap between germline ends came to 15 bases. CDR1 is MDHEN and CDR2 is SYDVKM in the germline V gene. The CDR3 covers 14 residues.

J is TRBJ2-1 and V is TRBV7-9; D perhaps matches TRBD2 (5 bases). V lost 5 bases and J lost 7, with 21 bases in between. CDR1 is SEHNR, CDR2 FQNEAQ, per germline (reference sequence). The CDR3 is made up of 16 amino acids. The CDR3 bases are TGTGCCAGCAGCAGTATGGAGAGCGGAAGTGGGAATGAGCAGTTCTTC. This gives the protein CASSSMESGSGNEQFF.

This clone was seen a handful of times. V gene TRBV6-5 combines with J gene TRBJ2-7, with TRBD1 as a possible D gene (5 bases). Germline values: CDR1 MNHEY, CDR2 SVGAGI. The CDR3 totals 15 residues. V lost 3 bases to trimming and J lost 3 bases, with 15 bases between them. CDR3 loop: CASSYNQHRFYEQYF. The CDR3 DNA reads TGTGCCAGCAGTTATAACCAGCACAGGTTCTACGAGCAGTACTTC.

In its sample, this clone was seen a few times. The chain recombines TRBV3-1 (or the pseudogene TRBV3-2) with TRBJ1-6, with 8 bases fitting TRBD1. Germline-derived CDR1 and CDR2 are LGHDT and YNNKEL (reference sequence). J gave up 8 bases and V 8 bases, and 8 bases lay outside the gene matches. This CDR3 region has 14 residues. Here the CDR3 reads CASQRGQGYSPLHF. CDR3 nucleotides: TGTGCCAGCCAGCGAGGACAGGGATATTCACCCCTCCACTTT.

V and J are TRBV7-3 and TRBJ2-2, with D possibly being TRBD1 (6 bases). Trimming removed 7 bases at V and 4 bases at J, with 19 bases between. This CDR3 has 16 amino acids. Looked up from germline, CDR1 is SGHTA and CDR2 is FQGTGA. The CDR3 region has the DNA TGTGCCAGCACCCTACAGGGAAATGGCCCCACCGGGGAGCTGTTTTTT. Protein: CASTLQGNGPTGELFF. Full variable domain (outside the CDR3, taken from reference TRBV7-3 and TRBJ2-2): GAGVSQTPSNKVTEKGKYVELRCDPISGHTALYWYRQSLGQGPEFLIYFQGTGAADDSGLPNDRFFAVRPEGSVSTLKIQRTERGDSAVYLCASTLQGNGPTGELFFGEGSRLTVL.

This sequence joins TRBV5-1 and TRBJ2-1; no reliable D call. With 1 base removed from V and 5 bases from J, the gap between germline ends came to 10 bases. Germline V gene lookup returns CDR1 SGHRS and CDR2 YFSETQ. The CDR3 loop spans 14 amino acids. CDR3 nucleotides: TGCGCCAGCAGCTTGTTCGAGGATAACAATGAGCAGTTCTTC. It codes for CASSLFEDNNEQFF.

About this clone itself: The junction does not match germline at one end; this may be a read error. The chain combines TRBV30 with TRBJ2-7; 13 nucleotides align to TRBD2. The CDR3 is made up of 15 amino acids. Germline-derived CDR1 and CDR2 are GTSNPN and SVGIG (reference sequence). The CDR3, as DNA: TGTGCCTGGAACGGACTAGCGGGAGTCTCCAACGAGCAGTACTTC. It encodes CAWNGLAGVSNEQYF.

The CDR3 reads CASIDIAAGRAGEQYF. As DNA, the CDR3 is TGTGCCAGCATCGACATCGCCGCGGGGAGGGCCGGCGAGCAGTACTTC. The chain couples TRBV7-8 to TRBJ2-7; 7 bases align to TRBD2. V lost 7 bases to trimming and J lost 6 bases; unmatched junction nucleotides: 18. Looked up from germline, CDR1 is SGHVS and CDR2 is FQNEAQ. The CDR3 has 16 residues.

This rearrangement joins TRBV5-4 to TRBJ2-7, with 12 bases identical to TRBD2. V dropped 3 bases and J dropped 9; count of bases not matched to a gene: 13. There are 16 residues in the CDR3. CDR1 is SGHNT, CDR2 YYREEE, per germline (reference sequence). The CDR3 spells CASSSGLAGGSSWQYF. In DNA form, the CDR3 reads TGTGCCAGCAGCTCGGGCCTAGCGGGAGGGTCCTCGTGGCAGTACTTC.

The chain joins TRBV12-3 or TRBV12-4 to TRBJ1-2, with D maybe TRBD1 (5 bases). The CDR3 is 13 residues long. The germline V and J ends were trimmed by 1 base and 8 bases, with 11 bases remaining between them. In DNA form, the CDR3 reads TGTGCCAGCAGTTTAGGCAGGGCGGGGGGCTACACCTTC. Its translation: CASSLGRAGGYTF.

The rearrangement uses TRBV4-1 and TRBJ2-7, with TRBD1 identical over 9 bases. Germline V gene sequence: CDR1 MGHRA, CDR2 YSYEKL. This CDR3 region has 15 residues. V shed 4 bases, J shed 2 bases, and the junction held 6 bases outside the gene matches. The CDR3 region is CASSRGQGPAYEQYF. Written as DNA, the CDR3 is TGCGCCAGCAGCCGAGGACAGGGGCCGGCCTACGAGCAGTACTTC.

V is TRBV2 and J is TRBJ1-2; 10 nucleotides align to TRBD1. The length of the CDR3 is 14 residues. Trimming at V came to 6 bases and at J to 5 bases, leaving 6 bases not matched to a gene. The germline V gene encodes CDR1 SNHLY and CDR2 FYNNEI. In DNA, the CDR3 is TGTGCCAGCAGGACAGGGGGCTATGATTATGGCTACACCTTC. Encoded protein: CASRTGGYDYGYTF.

J is TRBJ2-1 and V is TRBV5-1, with TRBD2 matching 7 bases. The CDR3 extends over 15 amino acids. CDR1 is SGHRS, CDR2 YFSETQ, per germline. V lost 2 bases and J lost 6; bases outside the gene matches: 8. CDR3 sequence reads: CASSLRAGSGNEQFF. The CDR3 DNA is TGCGCCAGCAGCTTAAGAGCGGGAAGTGGCAATGAGCAGTTCTTC.

The chain carries TRBV20-1 and TRBJ1-1; no definite D call. V was trimmed by 2 bases and J by 4 bases, leaving 2 bases between them. The germline V gene encodes CDR1 DFQATT and CDR2 SNEGSKA (reference sequence). The CDR3 sequence is 10 residues long. This CDR3 is CSARLTEAFF. The CDR3 nucleotides are TGCAGTGCTAGACTCACTGAAGCTTTCTTT.

The chain joins TRBV3-1 (or the pseudogene TRBV3-2) to TRBJ2-1; 13 bases agree with TRBD2. Per the germline V gene, CDR1 is LGHDT and CDR2 is YNNKEL (reference sequence). CDR3 length equals 16 residues. Trimming removed 4 bases from V and 7 bases from J; junction bases left unmatched: 7. The CDR3 is CASSRLGLAGENEQFF. As DNA, the CDR3 is TGTGCCAGCAGCCGCCTTGGACTAGCGGGAGAAAATGAGCAGTTCTTC.

The genes are TRBV9 and TRBJ2-2, with a possible D match to TRBD1 (5 bases). Trimming shortened V by 0 bases and J by 7 bases, and 10 bases separated the two germline ends. This CDR3 is built from 14 residues. Germline V lookup: CDR1 SGDLS, CDR2 YYNGEE. The CDR3 loop reads CASSVVQGGGELFF. DNA for the CDR3: TGTGCCAGCAGCGTAGTCCAGGGTGGCGGGGAGCTGTTTTTT.

This clone was picked up one time. The genes are TRBV10-3 and TRBJ2-2, with 10 bases matching TRBD1. J gave up 5 bases and V 9 bases, and 12 bases lay outside the gene matches. Germline CDR1 is ENHRY and CDR2 is SYGVKD. The CDR3 spans 16 residues. The CDR3 DNA reads as TGTGCCATACACCCTGGGACAGGGGTTTCAACCGGGGAGCTGTTTTTT. Translation: CAIHPGTGVSTGELFF.

This chain links TRBV28 with TRBJ1-1; tentative D call: TRBD1 (5 bases). Trimming stripped 4 bases from V and 5 bases from J, with 11 bases between. The CDR3 consists of 13 residues. CDR1 and CDR2 from the germline V gene are MDHEN and SYDVKM. The CDR3 is CASSWGKSTEAFF. Written as DNA, the CDR3 is TGTGCCAGCAGTTGGGGCAAGTCTACTGAAGCTTTCTTT.

To note about this clone: The junction does not match germline at one end; this may be a read error. The chain uses TRBV19 and TRBJ2-4; 9 positions match TRBD1. Germline CDR1 and CDR2: LNHDA and SQIVND (reference sequence). The CDR3 contains 11 residues. The CDR3: CASSMGQGRHF. CDR3 coding DNA: TGTGCCAGCTCCATGGGACAGGGCAGGCACTTC.

To note about this clone: One end of the junction varies from germline; a read error may be responsible. V is TRBV7-7 and J is TRBJ2-6, with a possible D match to TRBD2 (5 bases). The length of the CDR3 is 17 residues. Germline V gene data show CDR1 as SSHAT and CDR2 as FNYEAQ (reference sequence). The CDR3 sequence: CASSPLTGGPGANVLTF. Here the CDR3 DNA reads TGTGCTAGCAGCCCGCTGACCGGAGGTCCTGGGGCCAACGTCCTGACTTTC.